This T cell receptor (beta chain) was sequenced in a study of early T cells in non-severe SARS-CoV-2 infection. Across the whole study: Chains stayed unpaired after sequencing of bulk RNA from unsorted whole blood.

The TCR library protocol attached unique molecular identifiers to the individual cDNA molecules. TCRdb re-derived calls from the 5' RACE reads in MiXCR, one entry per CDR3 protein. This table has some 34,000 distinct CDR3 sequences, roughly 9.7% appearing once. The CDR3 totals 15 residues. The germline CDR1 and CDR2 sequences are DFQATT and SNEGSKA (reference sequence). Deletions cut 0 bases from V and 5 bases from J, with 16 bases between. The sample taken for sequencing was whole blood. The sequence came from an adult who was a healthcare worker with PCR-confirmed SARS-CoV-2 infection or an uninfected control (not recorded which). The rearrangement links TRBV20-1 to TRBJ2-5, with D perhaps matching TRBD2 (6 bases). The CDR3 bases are TGCAGTGCTAGAGATGGCGGGACGTCACTTGAGACCCAGTACTTC. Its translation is CSARDGGTSLETQYF.